The clone carrying this TCR beta chain was counted only a few times. No antigen is known for it. The sample comes from a study of cytomegalovirus exposure and HLA in healthy donors. V was trimmed by 0 bases and J by 0 bases, leaving 9 bases between them. The CDR3 runs to 16 residues. CDR1 and CDR2 from the germline V gene are MNHEY and SMNVEV (reference sequence). In the PCR, 60 Vbeta and 13 Jbeta primers were used. The table came from immunoSEQ multiplex PCR; TCRdb's copy has only in-frame clones and leaves some out. There are over 150,000 clones in the sample; about four fifths occur only once, and 4% to 5% lies in the top ten. Whole-study results and caveats: Analysis was carried out at a later point, and it linked a missense DCLRE1C variant to TCR beta V- and J-gene trimming. Sequencing artifact likely explains a cluster of highly shared sequence variants.

J is TRBJ1-5 and V is TRBV27; D unresolved. This sequence originates from a man aged 30 to 45 in good health and CMV-seronegative. The material sequenced was PBMCs. The CDR3 reads CASSLSRGSSNQPQHF. CDR3 sequence (DNA): TGTGCCAGCAGTTTATCGCGGGGAAGTAGCAATCAGCCCCAGCATTTT.